The T cell receptor (beta chain) described here comes from a study of tumor and adjacent non-tumor tissue in lung cancer. Overall study results and limits: In normal lung, the top 100 clones were significantly more dominant than in tumor.

The template was RNA from unsorted bulk tissue. This clonotype has only one observation. Its antigen is still unknown. Its ends do not fully match the called genes, so a read error is possible. Three rounds of nested PCR, following a modified ARM-PCR protocol, produced the TCRbeta library. TCRdb fed the multiplex PCR reads into MiXCR, producing one record per CDR3 protein. The sample gives 65,000 to 90,000 distinct CDR3 sequences, 65% to 90% of which show up once; about an eighth is in the top ten. The CDR3 extends over 14 amino acids. CDR1 and CDR2 from the germline V gene are DFQATT and SNEGSKA (reference sequence).

The chain employs TRBV20-1 and TRBJ2-7; 9 bases are shared with TRBD2. Material for sequencing was lung tumor tissue. This clonotype was sampled from a woman aged 45-59 years with non-small cell lung cancer. CDR3 DNA: TGCGGTGCCCCCCGACTAGCGGAGCCCTACGAGCATTACTTC. Amino acid sequence: CGAPRLAEPYEHYF.